A single sample is the source of the 23 T cell receptor beta chains below, sequenced in a study of blood T cell repertoires in COVID-19. Libraries were prepared by immunoSEQ multiplex PCR; TCRdb keeps only in-frame clonotypes and omits some of them. The data show approximately 150,000 clones, roughly 87% seen once. Sequencing used PBMCs or T cells enriched from blood (not recorded which). The receptor set was obtained from a woman aged 35 to 49 who had been exposed to COVID-19.

This clone appeared a few times. The rearrangement joins TRBV3-1 (or the pseudogene TRBV3-2) to TRBJ1-2; the D is unclear. Germline CDR1 LGHDT, CDR2 YNNKEL (reference sequence). With 4 bases removed from V and 8 bases from J, the gap between germline ends came to 11 bases. This CDR3 has 12 residues. The DNA of the CDR3 is TGTGCCAGCAGCCTATCGGGTGGGGGCTACACCTTC. Translated: CASSLSGGGYTF.

The chain recombines TRBV3-1 (or the pseudogene TRBV3-2) with TRBJ2-7, with 8 bases matching TRBD1. V lost 4 bases to trimming and J lost 3 bases; unmatched junction nucleotides: 5. The CDR3 is 14 residues long. CDR1 is LGHDT and CDR2 is YNNKEL in the germline V gene (reference sequence). The CDR3 reads CASSRGQVVYEQYF. The CDR3 DNA is TGTGCCAGCAGCCGGGGACAGGTGGTCTACGAGCAGTACTTC.

V gene TRBV10-3 combines with J gene TRBJ2-6, with D hard to call. Trimming shortened V by 7 bases and J by 0 bases, and 7 bases separated the two germline ends. Germline V gene sequence: CDR1 ENHRY, CDR2 SYGVKD. This CDR3 contains 14 residues. Written as DNA, the CDR3 is TGTGCCATCACCCCGGGCTCTGGGGCCAACGTCCTGACTTTC. Translation gives CAITPGSGANVLTF.

About this clone: Within the sample, other DNA sequences also encode this same CDR3. CDR3 nucleotide sequence: TGTGCCAGCTCACCCGGGACAGGAAGCTACGAGCAGTACTTC. Its translation: CASSPGTGSYEQYF. The gene calls are TRBV18 and TRBJ2-7; 8 nucleotides align to TRBD1. The CDR3 has 14 amino acids. The ends lost 3 bases at V and 3 bases at J; junction bases unmatched: 4. Germline V gene data show CDR1 as KGHSH and CDR2 as LQKENI.

The chain couples TRBV9 to TRBJ2-3, with TRBD2 matching 7 bases. The CDR3 runs 14 residues. Germline V CDR1 and CDR2: SGDLS, YYNGEE. With V trimmed by 0 bases and J by 2 bases, 0 bases remained unmatched. The CDR3 nucleotides are TGTGCCAGCAGCGTAGGACTAGCCACAGATACGCAGTATTTT. This codes for CASSVGLATDTQYF.

This clone was counted a few times. This rearrangement joins TRBV9 to TRBJ2-7, with TRBD1 matching 9 bases. CDR3 length: 14 amino acids. CDR1 and CDR2 (germline): SGDLS, YYNGEE. Trimming cost V 3 bases and J 4 bases; bases outside gene matches: 5. The DNA of the CDR3 is TGTGCCAGCAGCGAGGCCGGGACAGGGTACGAGCAGTACTTC. Its translation: CASSEAGTGYEQYF.

This clone showed up just once. The chain joins TRBV9 to TRBJ2-1, with TRBD2 matching 10 bases. The CDR3 consists of 20 residues. Looked up from germline, CDR1 is SGDLS and CDR2 is YYNGEE. Trimming cost V 2 bases and J 4 bases; bases outside gene matches: 18. CDR3: CASSVQAPAFGLAVYNEQFF. The CDR3 DNA reads as TGTGCCAGCAGCGTCCAGGCCCCCGCCTTTGGACTAGCGGTGTACAATGAGCAGTTCTTC.

V usage is TRBV4-1 and J usage is TRBJ2-2; the D gene is possibly TRBD2 (7 bases). CDR1 MGHRA and CDR2 YSYEKL come from the germline V gene. This CDR3 region has 16 residues. Between the trimmed V and J ends, which lost 2 bases and 3 bases, there was a span of 13 bases. The CDR3 loop reads CASSQRGRADTGELFF. CDR3 DNA sequence: TGCGCCAGCAGCCAAAGGGGGAGGGCGGACACCGGGGAGCTGTTTTTT.

The genes are TRBV27 and TRBJ2-7, with 12 bases lining up with TRBD2. The CDR3 is 16 residues long. V trimming: 5 bases; J trimming: 5 bases; junction bases outside the gene matches: 10. CDR1 MNHEY and CDR2 SMNVEV come from the germline V gene (reference sequence). The chain's CDR3 is CASSKRPGLAGHEQYF. The CDR3 DNA reads TGTGCCAGCAGTAAAAGACCGGGACTAGCGGGTCACGAGCAGTACTTC.

The rearrangement uses TRBV3-1 (or the pseudogene TRBV3-2) and TRBJ1-1; D ambiguous. V was shortened by 4 bases and J by 8 bases, with 20 bases between the two germline ends. The germline V gene encodes CDR1 LGHDT and CDR2 YNNKEL (reference sequence). This CDR3 spans 15 amino acids. Written as DNA, the CDR3 is TGTGCCAGCAGCCTTATCGGGGTGGGTTCAAGCGAAGCTTTCTTT. This sequence encodes CASSLIGVGSSEAFF.

The V gene is TRBV12-3 or TRBV12-4, the J gene TRBJ1-1; possibly TRBD1 for D (5 bases). This CDR3 contains 13 residues. V was cut by 4 bases and J by 1 base, with 7 bases left in between. The DNA of the CDR3 is TGTGCCAGCAGTTCAGGGCGGAACACTGAAGCTTTCTTT. Its translation: CASSSGRNTEAFF.

This clone was counted once. The V and J genes are TRBV29-1 and TRBJ1-1; D perhaps matches TRBD1 (6 bases). The germline V gene encodes CDR1 SQVTM and CDR2 ANQGSEA. The CDR3 sequence is 12 residues long. The ends were cut back, 4 bases at V and 6 bases at J, with 12 bases in the middle. The CDR3 bases are TGCAGCGTTGGACAGGCCCGCGCTGAAGCTTTCTTT. It translates to CSVGQARAEAFF.

V gene TRBV6-2 or TRBV6-3 combines with J gene TRBJ2-3, with D possibly matching TRBD2 (5 bases). This CDR3 is 16 amino acids long. The V end was cut by 0 bases, the J end by 0 bases, with 10 bases between. The germline CDR1 and CDR2 sequences are MNHEY and SVGEGT. The CDR3 region has the DNA TGTGCCAGCAGTTACTCACCCGCGGGTAGCACAGATACGCAGTATTTT. It is translated as CASSYSPAGSTDTQYF.

V usage is TRBV12-5 and J usage is TRBJ2-7, with TRBD2 matching over 9 bases. The trim removed 2 bases at V and 5 bases at J, leaving 7 bases unmatched. Germline values: CDR1 LGHNT, CDR2 FRNRAP. CDR3 length equals 15 residues. In DNA, the CDR3 is TGTGCTAGTGGTTTGTTTCTAGCGGGACGGGACGAGCAGTACTTC. As protein: CASGLFLAGRDEQYF. Based on the CDR3 plus reference TRBV12-5 and TRBJ2-7, the full variable domain is DARVTQTPRHKVTEMGQEVTMRCQPILGHNTVFWYRQTMMQGLELLAYFRNRAPLDDSGMPKDRFSAEMPDATLATLKIQPSEPRDSAVYFCASGLFLAGRDEQYFGPGTRLTVT.

V and J are TRBV27 and TRBJ2-3; 8 bases map to TRBD2. J gave up 6 bases and V 2 bases, and 10 bases lay outside the gene matches. The CDR3 has 16 residues. Germline V gene sequence: CDR1 MNHEY, CDR2 SMNVEV (reference sequence). CDR3 bases: TGTGCCAGCAGTTTAAGGTTAGCGGGATCACCCGATACGCAGTATTTT. It specifies CASSLRLAGSPDTQYF.

The chain combines TRBV27 with TRBJ1-6; tentative D call: TRBD1 (5 bases). The CDR3 has 13 amino acids. In germline, CDR1 is MNHEY, CDR2 SMNVEV (reference sequence). Between the trimmed V and J ends, which lost 5 bases and 7 bases, there was a span of 9 bases. The CDR3 nucleotides are TGTGCCAGCAGTCGTGACAGAAATTCACCCCTCCACTTT. The encoded protein is CASSRDRNSPLHF.

V usage is TRBV27 and J usage is TRBJ2-7, with a tentative D call TRBD2 (5 bases). Per the germline V gene, CDR1 is MNHEY and CDR2 is SMNVEV (reference sequence). Trimming took 0 bases from V and 5 from J, leaving 14 bases between them. This CDR3 is 15 amino acids long. The CDR3 reads CASSLSMAGVNEQYF. The DNA for the CDR3 is TGTGCCAGCAGTTTATCGATGGCCGGGGTCAACGAGCAGTACTTC.

This clone was counted only a few times. The CDR3 here is CASSNRLGDEQYF. The CDR3 DNA follows: TGTGCCAGCAGCAACCGACTAGGGGACGAGCAGTACTTC. The chain has TRBV5-5 and TRBJ2-7; tentative D call: TRBD2 (6 bases). Germline loops: CDR1 SGHKS, CDR2 YYEKEE (reference sequence). Trimming pared 4 bases from V and 5 bases from J, leaving 13 bases between. The CDR3 runs to 13 residues.

The chain uses TRBV6-5 and TRBJ2-2, with a tentative D call TRBD1 (6 bases). The CDR3 runs to 15 residues. Trimming pared 2 bases from V and 2 bases from J, leaving 9 bases between. Germline V gene sequence: CDR1 MNHEY, CDR2 SVGAGI. Written as DNA, the CDR3 is TGTGCCAGCAGTTACGGTGGGACAAACACCGGGGAGCTGTTTTTT. Amino acid sequence: CASSYGGTNTGELFF.

This chain joins TRBV28 and TRBJ1-1; D is ambiguous. The germline V and J ends were trimmed by 5 bases and 4 bases, with 20 bases remaining between them. In germline, CDR1 is MDHEN, CDR2 SYDVKM. This CDR3 has 16 residues. The CDR3 reads CASSPYRGPTSTEAFF. DNA of the CDR3: TGTGCCAGCAGTCCCTACCGCGGCCCAACGAGCACTGAAGCTTTCTTT.

The chain carries TRBV12-3 or TRBV12-4 and TRBJ2-7; a possible D gene is TRBD1 (6 bases). The CDR3 extends over 12 amino acids. V gave up 8 bases and J gave up 3 bases, with 11 bases separating them. The CDR3 DNA is TGTGCCAGCCGCGACAGGAACTACGAGCAGTACTTC. This translates into CASRDRNYEQYF.

CDR3 loop: CASSPTDYGYTF. The CDR3 DNA reads as TGTGCCAGCAGCCCGACAGACTATGGCTACACCTTC. The chain links TRBV6-2 or TRBV6-3 to TRBJ1-2, with TRBD1 as a possible D gene (5 bases). V dropped 6 bases and J dropped 3 bases, with 8 bases sitting between them. The germline gives CDR1 MNHEY, CDR2 SVGEGT. This CDR3 contains 12 residues.

The chain has TRBV2 and TRBJ1-2; D may be TRBD1 (6 bases). The CDR3 extends over 12 amino acids. Trimming took 10 bases from V and 3 from J, leaving 12 bases between them. Germline CDR1 reads SNHLY; CDR2 reads FYNNEI. The CDR3: CATRQEYYGYTF. The CDR3 nucleotides read TGTGCCACTAGACAGGAGTACTATGGCTACACCTTC. The variable domain in full, with the rest retrieved from reference TRBV2 and TRBJ1-2, is EPEVTQTPSHQVTQMGQEVILRCVPISNHLYFYWYRQILGQKVEFLVSFYNNEISEKSEIFDDQFSVERPDGSNFTLKIRSTKLEDSAMYFCATRQEYYGYTFGSGTRLTVV.